One and the same sample provided the 11 T cell receptor beta chains below, sequenced in a study of T cells after posttransplantation cyclophosphamide. The naive gate required viable CD3+CD4+ or CD3+CD8+ cells with CCR7+CD45RA+CD45RO-CD95-CD27+CD28+ phenotype. The table came from immunoSEQ multiplex PCR; TCRdb's copy has only in-frame clones and leaves some out. The sample has about 31,000 clones, roughly 90% seen once. The sequencing input was naive CD4+ T cells sorted from blood. Receptors originate from a man aged 30-40 years in good health and a related stem cell transplant donor.

This sequence joins TRBV4-1 and TRBJ2-7; 9 bases fit TRBD1. Germline V gives CDR1 MGHRA, CDR2 YSYEKL. This CDR3 contains 16 residues. Trimming removed 4 bases from V and 2 bases from J; junction bases left unmatched: 9. DNA of the CDR3: TGCGCCAGCAGCCCGCTCGGACAGGGGATTCCCTACGAGCAGTACTTC. Its protein product is CASSPLGQGIPYEQYF.

The V gene is TRBV28, the J gene TRBJ2-7; a possible D gene is TRBD1 (7 bases). The CDR3 length is 14 residues. Trimming stripped 6 bases from V and 7 bases from J, with 19 bases between. CDR1 and CDR2 from the germline V gene are MDHEN and SYDVKM. This CDR3 is CASSPSRGAREQYF. CDR3 in DNA: TGTGCCAGCAGCCCGAGCAGGGGGGCCCGGGAGCAGTACTTC.

The CDR3 DNA sequence: TGTGCCAGCAGCTCAGCCGGGACTAGCGTCGATGAGCAGTTCTTC. Amino acids: CASSSAGTSVDEQFF. The chain combines TRBV5-4 with TRBJ2-1; TRBD2 matches at 10 bases. This CDR3 is built from 15 residues. CDR1 is SGHNT and CDR2 is YYREEE in the germline V gene (reference sequence). Unmatched junction bases numbered 8, after V lost 3 bases and J lost 8 bases.

The chain has TRBV6-4 and TRBJ1-1; possible D gene TRBD1, 5 bases. Germline CDR1 reads MRHNA; CDR2 reads SNTAGT. The CDR3 runs 15 residues. V was cut by 3 bases and J by 6 bases, with 17 bases left in between. The CDR3 sequence: CASSERTGGGAEAFF. The CDR3 DNA follows: TGTGCCAGCAGTGAACGGACGGGGGGGGGTGCTGAAGCTTTCTTT.

This chain joins TRBV9 and TRBJ1-3; unclear D gene. There are 14 residues in the CDR3. Trimming cost V 3 bases and J 2 bases, with 9 bases left between them. The V gene's germline CDR1 is SGDLS and CDR2 YYNGEE. The CDR3 region is CASSAGVTGNTIYF. For the CDR3, the DNA is TGTGCCAGCAGCGCCGGGGTCACTGGAAACACCATATATTTT.

V is TRBV5-1 and J is TRBJ2-1; maybe TRBD2 (5 bases). The V end was cut by 3 bases, the J end by 2 bases, with 12 bases between. From germline, CDR1 is SGHRS and CDR2 YFSETQ. This CDR3 comprises 15 residues. The CDR3: CASSSTSLPYNEQFF. The CDR3 region has the DNA TGCGCCAGCAGCTCTACTAGTTTACCCTACAATGAGCAGTTCTTC.

This chain links TRBV28 with TRBJ1-2; no reliable D call. With 6 bases removed from V and 4 bases from J, the gap between germline ends came to 12 bases. CDR1 is MDHEN and CDR2 is SYDVKM in the germline V gene. The CDR3 sequence is 13 residues long. DNA for the CDR3: TGTGCCAGCAGCTTAACACGAACCTATGGCTACACCTTC. It specifies CASSLTRTYGYTF.

This rearrangement joins TRBV14 to TRBJ2-7; a possible D gene is TRBD2 (6 bases). The germline V gene has CDR1 SGHDN and CDR2 FVKESK. The germline V and J ends were trimmed by 4 bases and 0 bases, with 22 bases remaining between them. CDR3 length: 18 residues. The CDR3 loop reads CASSRNPGEGHDSYEQYF. The CDR3 coding sequence is TGTGCCAGCAGCCGAAACCCGGGAGAAGGGCACGACTCCTACGAGCAGTACTTC. The whole variable domain, filled in from reference TRBV14 and TRBJ2-7, reads EAGVTQFPSHSVIEKGQTVTLRCDPISGHDNLYWYRRVMGKEIKFLLHFVKESKQDESGMPNNRFLAERTGGTYSTLKVQPAELEDSGVYFCASSRNPGEGHDSYEQYFGPGTRLTVT.

In this sample, this clone turned up once. The chain carries TRBV18 and TRBJ2-7; TRBD2 might be the D (5 bases). V dropped 6 bases and J dropped 5 bases, with 11 bases sitting between them. The CDR3 extends over 12 amino acids. Germline V gene data show CDR1 as KGHSH and CDR2 as LQKENI. The CDR3 is CASSPGSHEQYF. The CDR3 region has the DNA TGTGCCAGCTCCCCGGGGTCCCACGAGCAGTACTTC.

On this clone itself: At one of its ends the junction is not consistent with the germline gene, which may arise from a read error. V gene TRBV5-1 combines with J gene TRBJ2-3; no clear D. Germline CDR1 and CDR2: SGHRS and YFSETQ. The CDR3 loop spans 14 amino acids. Written as DNA, the CDR3 is TGCGCCAGCAGCTTATTGAGGCGCACGGATACGCAGTATTTT. It yields the protein CASSLLRRTDTQYF.

V usage is TRBV7-2 and J usage is TRBJ1-3; 7 bases are shared with TRBD1. The germline V gene encodes CDR1 SGHTA and CDR2 FQGNSA. V shed 5 bases, J shed 3 bases, and the junction held 10 bases outside the gene matches. This CDR3 has 16 residues. The CDR3 sequence is CASSTLTGFFGNTIYF. The CDR3 coding sequence is TGTGCCAGCAGCACTTTGACAGGGTTTTTTGGAAACACCATATATTTT.